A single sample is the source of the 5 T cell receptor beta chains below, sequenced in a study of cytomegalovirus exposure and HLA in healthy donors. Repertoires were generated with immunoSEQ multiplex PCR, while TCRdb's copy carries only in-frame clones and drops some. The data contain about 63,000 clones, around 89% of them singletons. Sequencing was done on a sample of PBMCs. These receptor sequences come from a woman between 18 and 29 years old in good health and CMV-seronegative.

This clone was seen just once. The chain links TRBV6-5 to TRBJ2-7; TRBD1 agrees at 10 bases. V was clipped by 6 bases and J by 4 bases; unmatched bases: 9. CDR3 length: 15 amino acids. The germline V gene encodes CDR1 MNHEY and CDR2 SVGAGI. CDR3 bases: TGTGCCAGCAGCCCCGTGTGGGACAGGGGTTACGAGCAGTACTTC. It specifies CASSPVWDRGYEQYF.

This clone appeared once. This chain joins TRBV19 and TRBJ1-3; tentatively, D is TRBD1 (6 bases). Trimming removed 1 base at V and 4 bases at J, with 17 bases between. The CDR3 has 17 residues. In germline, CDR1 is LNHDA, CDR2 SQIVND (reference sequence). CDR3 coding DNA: TGTGCCAGTAGTATAGTATTGTCTTGGACAGCCGGAAACACCATATATTTT. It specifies CASSIVLSWTAGNTIYF.

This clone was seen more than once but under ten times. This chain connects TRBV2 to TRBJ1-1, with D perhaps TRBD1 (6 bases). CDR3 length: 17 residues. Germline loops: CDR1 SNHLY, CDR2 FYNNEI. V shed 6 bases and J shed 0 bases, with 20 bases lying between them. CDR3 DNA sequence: TGTGCCAGCAGCGCACAGGGTTGGGAAGGGATGAACACTGAAGCTTTCTTT. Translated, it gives CASSAQGWEGMNTEAFF.

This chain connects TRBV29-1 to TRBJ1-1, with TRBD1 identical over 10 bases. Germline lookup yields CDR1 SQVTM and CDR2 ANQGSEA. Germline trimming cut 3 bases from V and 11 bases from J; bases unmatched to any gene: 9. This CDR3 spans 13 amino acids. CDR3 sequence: CSVELDRGLGAFF. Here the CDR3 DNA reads TGCAGCGTTGAGTTAGACAGGGGGCTTGGGGCTTTCTTT.

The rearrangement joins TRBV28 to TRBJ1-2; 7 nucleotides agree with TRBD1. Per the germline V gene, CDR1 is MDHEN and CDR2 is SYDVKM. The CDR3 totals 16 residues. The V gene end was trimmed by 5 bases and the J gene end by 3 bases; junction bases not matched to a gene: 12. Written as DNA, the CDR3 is TGTGCCAGCAGTATCCGGACAGGTCTGGGACACTATGGCTACACCTTC. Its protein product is CASSIRTGLGHYGYTF.